This T cell receptor beta chain originates from a study of spatial heterogeneity in lung cancer. Overall study: Beta-chain sequences consistently outnumbered alpha-chain sequences in detection.

TCRdb recomputed calls from the 5' RACE reads with MiXCR, one row per CDR3 protein. Of several thousand distinct CDR3 sequences in the sample, more than 4% were seen once. The time point is: sample taken at primary tumor resection. The study sequenced unsorted whole RNA from tumor, nontumor lung or frozen PBMC. This clonotype is termed medium-sized. Sequenced here: normal lung tissue next to the tumor, sampled at surgery. The source of this sequence is a female donor with early-stage non-small cell lung cancer.

CDR3 DNA sequence: TGTGCCAGCAGTGCAGACAGGGAGGCTGAAAAACTGTTTTTT. Its translation: CASSADREAEKLFF. The chain combines TRBV6-1 with TRBJ1-4; 7 nucleotides line up with TRBD1. CDR1 is MNHNS and CDR2 is SASEGT in the germline V gene. J gave up 7 bases and V 4 bases, and 6 bases lay outside the gene matches. The CDR3 loop spans 14 amino acids.